The rows below give T cell receptor beta chains drawn from one sample of a study of blood T cells in healthy people across ages. TCRdb processed the 5' RACE reads anew with MiXCR; each CDR3 protein has one entry. The sample includes some 560,000 distinct CDR3 sequences, roughly a quarter of them seen just once. These data were also reused for a study on T cells of mothers and their children.

The sequenced sample consisted of blood. These receptors came from a boy aged 2 to 10 in good health. CDR3s include the opening cysteine and the closing phenylalanine or tryptophan. Each record gives: J gene, D gene, clone size, V gene, CDR3 DNA, CDR3 protein. The D gene is left open where the match is weak. Clone sizes are given selectively: once, few, many, or a class where the clone is expanded.

>TRBJ2-7|TRBD1|-|TRBV27
TGCGCCAGCGCTGACAGGGGGCGGAAGCAGTACTTC
CASADRGRKQYF
>TRBJ2-3|-|few|TRBV7-2
TGTGCCAGCAGCTTCCAGGGTTTCACAGATACGCAGTATTTT
CASSFQGFTDTQYF
>TRBJ2-1|TRBD1|-|TRBV6-2/TRBV6-3
TGTGCCAGCAGTTACAAGGGTCAGGGGGCCTACAATGAGCAGTTCTTC
CASSYKGQGAYNEQFF
>TRBJ1-4|TRBD1|-|TRBV6-1
TGTGCCAGCGTAGGACAGGCCTCAACTAATGAAAAACTGTTTTTT
CASVGQASTNEKLFF
>TRBJ2-5|TRBD1|-|TRBV30
TGTGCCTGGAGTTTCGGGACAGGGATCCAAGAGACCCAGTACTTC
CAWSFGTGIQETQYF
>TRBJ2-3|TRBD2|-|TRBV29-1
TGCAGCGTGGCCCGAACTAGCGGGGGTCGCACAGATACGCAGTATTTT
CSVARTSGGRTDTQYF
>TRBJ2-5|TRBD2|-|TRBV2
TGTGCCAGCAGTGTGGAGCGGGGGGCCCAAGAGACCCAGTACTTC
CASSVERGAQETQYF
>TRBJ2-3|TRBD2|-|TRBV11-3
TGTGCCAGCAGCTTAAGTGGACTAGCAGTAGCAGATACGCAGTATTTT
CASSLSGLAVADTQYF
>TRBJ2-7|-|few|TRBV7-9
TGTGCCAGCAGCTCGGGCTGGGGCTCCTACGAGCAGTACTTC
CASSSGWGSYEQYF
>TRBJ2-1|-|few|TRBV20-1
TGCAGTGCTTCCAGGGGGGGTACTAGCGCTTACAATGAGCAGTTCTTC
CSASRGGTSAYNEQFF
>TRBJ2-4|TRBD1|-|TRBV5-8
TGTGCCAGCAGCTTAGGACAGGGGAACCAAAACATTCAGTACTTC
CASSLGQGNQNIQYF
>TRBJ2-7|-|few|TRBV7-2
TGTGCCAGCAGCTTAAGGGTAGCCTGGGCCGAGCAGTACTTC
CASSLRVAWAEQYF
>TRBJ2-3|-|-|TRBV15
TGTGCCACCAGCAGATGGGAGACAGATACGCAGTATTTT
CATSRWETDTQYF
>TRBJ1-2|-|-|TRBV2
TGTGCCAGGATCGGGACACCCAACTATGGCTACACCTTC
CARIGTPNYGYTF
>TRBJ1-2|-|few|TRBV7-9
TGTGCCAGCAGCTTAGGTTCGAGGTCGGGCGGCTACACCTTC
CASSLGSRSGGYTF
>TRBJ2-5|-|few|TRBV3-1
TGTGCCAGCAGCCAAGAGATCCCAGGTTGGGAGACCCAGTACTTC
CASSQEIPGWETQYF
>TRBJ1-1|-|-|TRBV10-3
TGTGCCATCAGTGAGTCGGCCAGTGTCATGAACACTGAAGCTTTCTTT
CAISESASVMNTEAFF
>TRBJ2-3|-|-|TRBV9
TGTGCCAGCAGCGTAGAAGGAAGCACAGATACGCAGTATTTT
CASSVEGSTDTQYF
>TRBJ2-1|TRBD1|-|TRBV24-1
TGTGCCACCGGGACAGGGGCCTACAATGAGCAGTTCTTC
CATGTGAYNEQFF
>TRBJ1-1|-|-|TRBV7-9
TGTGCCAGCAGCCCATACACCGGCGCTGAAGCTTTCTTT
CASSPYTGAEAFF
>TRBJ2-1|-|-|TRBV3-1
TGTGCCAGCAGCCTCTCCCGGGGTATATACAATGAGCAGTTCTTC
CASSLSRGIYNEQFF
>TRBJ2-5|-|few|TRBV3-1
TGTGCCAGCAGCCAAGAGGGGACGGGTCCCCAAGAGACCCAGTACTTC
CASSQEGTGPQETQYF
>TRBJ1-1|TRBD1|few|TRBV20-1
TGCAGTGCTAGAGATCCAGGGGGTTTCCCTGAAGCTTTCTTT
CSARDPGGFPEAFF
>TRBJ2-3|TRBD2|-|TRBV11-2
TGTGCCAGCAGCTTAGTAGGGGTGACTAGCGGGGGTCGCACAGATACGCAGTATTTT
CASSLVGVTSGGRTDTQYF
>TRBJ2-3|-|-|TRBV7-2
TGTGCCAGCAGCAAGCGGGCACGGAGGGCAGATACGCAGTATTTT
CASSKRARRADTQYF
>TRBJ2-3|-|few|TRBV3-1
TGTGCCAGCAGCCAGAGGACTCACTTCCAGGATACGCAGTATTTT
CASSQRTHFQDTQYF
>TRBJ1-1|-|-|TRBV28
TGTGCCAGCAGTGGTGTGGGGGGGAGAGAGACTGAAGCTTTCTTT
CASSGVGGRETEAFF
>TRBJ2-3|TRBD2|-|TRBV29-1
TGCAGCGGGCGGGGGGCTGGGAGCACAGATACGCAGTATTTT
CSGRGAGSTDTQYF
>TRBJ2-3|-|-|TRBV29-1
TGCAGCGTTGAATCGGCCAGGGTGGGTCCAGATACGCAGTATTTT
CSVESARVGPDTQYF
>TRBJ2-2|-|-|TRBV29-1
TGCAGCGTTGCTCTGCTGAACACCGGGGAGCTGTTTTTT
CSVALLNTGELFF
>TRBJ2-3|-|many|TRBV7-2
TGTGCCAGCAGCTTCTCAGGAGGGAGAATGACAGATACGCAGTATTTT
CASSFSGGRMTDTQYF
>TRBJ2-7|TRBD2|-|TRBV20-1
TGCAGCGCTAGCGGGAGGACGACTTACGAGCAGTACTTC
CSASGRTTYEQYF
>TRBJ1-2|-|-|TRBV10-3
TGTGCCATCAGGCGGAGGGAAAACTATGGCTACACCTTC
CAIRRRENYGYTF
>TRBJ2-7|TRBD1|-|TRBV5-1
TGCGCCAGCAGCCGGGGGACAGGGTTATACGAGCAGTACTTC
CASSRGTGLYEQYF
>TRBJ2-3|-|few|TRBV2
TGTGCCAGCGCTGTAGATACGCAGTATTTT
CASAVDTQYF
>TRBJ1-1|-|few|TRBV7-9
TGTGCCAGCAGCCTCCGACAGACGAACACTGAAGCTCTCTTT
CASSLRQTNTEALF
>TRBJ1-1|-|-|TRBV7-9
TGTGCCAGCAGCTTAAACAGTCTCCTGAACACTGAAGCTTTCTTT
CASSLNSLLNTEAFF
>TRBJ1-2|TRBD1|once|TRBV9
TGTGCCAGCAGCGCGGGGACAGGGAGCTTTTATGGCTACACCTTC
CASSAGTGSFYGYTF
>TRBJ2-5|-|few|TRBV18
TGTGCCAGCTCACCGACCGAGACCTTCCAAGAGACCCAGTACTTC
CASSPTETFQETQYF
>TRBJ2-3|-|few|TRBV7-2
TGTGCCAGCAGCTTAAGCCCAGCCAGTAGCACAGATACGCAGTATTTT
CASSLSPASSTDTQYF